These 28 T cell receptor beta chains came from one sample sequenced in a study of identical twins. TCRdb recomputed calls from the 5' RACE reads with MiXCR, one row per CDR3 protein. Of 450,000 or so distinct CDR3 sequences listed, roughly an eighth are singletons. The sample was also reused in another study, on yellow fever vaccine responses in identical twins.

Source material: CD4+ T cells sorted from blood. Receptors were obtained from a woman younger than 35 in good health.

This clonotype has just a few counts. CDR3 in amino acids: CASRAPGGFGEQYF. In DNA, the CDR3 is TGTGCCAGCAGGGCCCCTGGGGGGTTCGGCGAGCAGTACTTC. The chain uses TRBV6-1 and TRBJ2-7, with D possibly TRBD2 on 6 matching bases. Germline lookup yields CDR1 MNHNS and CDR2 SASEGT. The CDR3 covers 14 residues. V was pared by 6 bases and J by 6 bases, with 18 bases between.

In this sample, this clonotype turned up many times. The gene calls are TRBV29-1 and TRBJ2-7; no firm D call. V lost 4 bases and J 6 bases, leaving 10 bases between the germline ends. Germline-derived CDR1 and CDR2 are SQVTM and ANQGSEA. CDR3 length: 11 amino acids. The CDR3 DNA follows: TGCAGCGTTGCCGGGTCCGGCGAGCAGTACTTC. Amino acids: CSVAGSGEQYF.

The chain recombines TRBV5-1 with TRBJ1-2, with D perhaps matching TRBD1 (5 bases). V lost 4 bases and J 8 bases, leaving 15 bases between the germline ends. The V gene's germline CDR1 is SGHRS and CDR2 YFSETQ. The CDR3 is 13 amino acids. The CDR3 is CASSRGWGEGYTF. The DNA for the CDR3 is TGCGCCAGCAGCCGAGGATGGGGCGAGGGCTACACCTTC.

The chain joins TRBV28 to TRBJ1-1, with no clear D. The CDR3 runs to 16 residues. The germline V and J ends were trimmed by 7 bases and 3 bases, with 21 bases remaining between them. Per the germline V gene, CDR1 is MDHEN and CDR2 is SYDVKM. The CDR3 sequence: CASTAIRTLLYTEAFF. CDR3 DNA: TGTGCCAGCACCGCAATTAGGACCCTTTTATACACTGAAGCTTTCTTT.

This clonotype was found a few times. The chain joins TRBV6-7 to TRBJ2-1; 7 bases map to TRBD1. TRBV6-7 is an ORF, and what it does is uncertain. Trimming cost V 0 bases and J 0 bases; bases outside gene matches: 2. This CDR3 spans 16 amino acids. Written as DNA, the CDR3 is TGTGCCAGCAGTTACTCGACAGGGCCCTCCTACAATGAGCAGTTCTTC. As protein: CASSYSTGPSYNEQFF.

CDR3 sequence reads: CASSQGTSGDIHEQYF. The CDR3 nucleotides are TGTGCCAGCTCACAGGGGACTAGCGGGGATATACACGAGCAGTACTTC. J is TRBJ2-7 and V is TRBV18; TRBD2 matches 13 bases. CDR1 and CDR2 (germline): KGHSH, LQKENI. The V segment lost 4 bases and the J segment 5 bases; nucleotides outside the gene matches: 8. CDR3 length: 16 residues.

In nucleotides, the CDR3 is TGTGCCAGTGGCAAGTGGGCTGAGCAGTTCTTC. Protein sequence: CASGKWAEQFF. The chain employs TRBV19 and TRBJ2-1; D not certain. Between the trimmed V and J ends, which lost 8 bases and 9 bases, there was a span of 11 bases. Looked up from germline, CDR1 is LNHDA and CDR2 is SQIVND (reference sequence). The CDR3 spans 11 residues.

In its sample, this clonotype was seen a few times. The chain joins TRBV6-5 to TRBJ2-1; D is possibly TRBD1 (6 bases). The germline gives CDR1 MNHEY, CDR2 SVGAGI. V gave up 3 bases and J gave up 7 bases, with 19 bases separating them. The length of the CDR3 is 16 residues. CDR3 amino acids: CASSYRFSTGSNEQFF. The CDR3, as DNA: TGTGCCAGCAGTTATCGCTTTTCGACAGGATCGAATGAGCAGTTCTTC.

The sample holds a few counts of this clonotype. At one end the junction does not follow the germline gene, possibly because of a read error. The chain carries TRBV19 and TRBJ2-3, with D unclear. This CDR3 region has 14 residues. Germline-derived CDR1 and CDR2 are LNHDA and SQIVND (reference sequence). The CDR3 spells CASSMGFSTDTQNF. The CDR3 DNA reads TGTGCCAGTAGTATGGGATTCAGCACAGATACGCAGAATTTT. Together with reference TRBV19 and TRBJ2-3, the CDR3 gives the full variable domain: DGGITQSPKYLFRKEGQNVTLSCEQNLNHDAMYWYRQDPGQGLRLIYYSQIVNDFQKGDIAEGYSVSREKKESFPLTVTSAQKNPTAFYLCASSMGFSTDTQNFGPGTRLTVL.

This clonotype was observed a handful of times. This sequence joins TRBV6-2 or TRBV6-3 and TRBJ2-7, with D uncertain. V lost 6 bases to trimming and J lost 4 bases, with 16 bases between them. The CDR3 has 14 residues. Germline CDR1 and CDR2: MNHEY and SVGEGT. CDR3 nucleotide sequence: TGTGCCAGCAGCCGGAAGGGTCCCGCTTACGAGCAGTACTTC. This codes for CASSRKGPAYEQYF.

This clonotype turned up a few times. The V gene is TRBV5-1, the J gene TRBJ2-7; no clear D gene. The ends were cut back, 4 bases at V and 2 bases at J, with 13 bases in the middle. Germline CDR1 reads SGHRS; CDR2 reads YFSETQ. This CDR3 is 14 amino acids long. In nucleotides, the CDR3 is TGCGCCAGCAGCGCGACCGGGTTGCCCTACGAGCAGTACTTC. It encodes CASSATGLPYEQYF.

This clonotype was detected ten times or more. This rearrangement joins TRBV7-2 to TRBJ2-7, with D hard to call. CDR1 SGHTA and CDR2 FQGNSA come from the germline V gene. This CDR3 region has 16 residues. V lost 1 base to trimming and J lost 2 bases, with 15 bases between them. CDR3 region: CASSLDPLGKTYEQYF. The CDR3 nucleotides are TGTGCCAGCAGCTTAGACCCCTTGGGCAAAACCTACGAGCAGTACTTC.

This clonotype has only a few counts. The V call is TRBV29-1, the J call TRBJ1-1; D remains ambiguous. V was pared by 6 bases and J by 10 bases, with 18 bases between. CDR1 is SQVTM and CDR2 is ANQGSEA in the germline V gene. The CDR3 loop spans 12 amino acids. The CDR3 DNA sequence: TGCAGCGTCGATCACCGGGCCGGTGGAGCTTTCTTT. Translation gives CSVDHRAGGAFF. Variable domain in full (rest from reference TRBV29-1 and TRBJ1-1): SAVISQKPSRDICQRGTSLTIQCQVDSQVTMMFWYRQQPGQSLTLIATANQGSEATYESGFVIDKFPISRPNLTFSTLTVSNMSPEDSSIYLCSVDHRAGGAFFGQGTRLTVV.

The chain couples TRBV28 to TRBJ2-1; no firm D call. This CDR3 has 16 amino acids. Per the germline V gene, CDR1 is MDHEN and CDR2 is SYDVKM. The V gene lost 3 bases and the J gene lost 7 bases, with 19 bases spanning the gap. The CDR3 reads CASSLSARPLLNEQFF. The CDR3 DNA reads TGTGCCAGCAGTTTGTCCGCCCGCCCGCTGTTAAATGAGCAGTTCTTC.

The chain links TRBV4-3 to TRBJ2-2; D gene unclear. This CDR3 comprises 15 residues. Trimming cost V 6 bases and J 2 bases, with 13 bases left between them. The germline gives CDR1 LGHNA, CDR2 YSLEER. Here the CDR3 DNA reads TGCGCCAGCAGTTGGGCAGTGGGAAACACCGGGGAGCTGTTTTTT. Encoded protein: CASSWAVGNTGELFF.

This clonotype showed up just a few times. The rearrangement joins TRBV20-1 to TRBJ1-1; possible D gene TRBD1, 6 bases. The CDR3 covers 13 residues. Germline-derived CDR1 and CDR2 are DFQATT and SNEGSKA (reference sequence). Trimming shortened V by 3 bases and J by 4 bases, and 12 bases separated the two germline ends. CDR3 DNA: TGCAGTGCTAGGCAGGGGTCGGGCACTGAAGCTTTCTTT. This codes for CSARQGSGTEAFF.

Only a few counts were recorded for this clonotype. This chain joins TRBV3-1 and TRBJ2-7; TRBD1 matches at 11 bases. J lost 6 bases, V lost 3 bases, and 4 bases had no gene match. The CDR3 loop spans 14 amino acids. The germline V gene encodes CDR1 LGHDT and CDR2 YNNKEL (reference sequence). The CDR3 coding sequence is TGTGCCAGCAGCCAGGCCGGGACAGGGGGCGAGCAGTACTTC. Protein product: CASSQAGTGGEQYF.

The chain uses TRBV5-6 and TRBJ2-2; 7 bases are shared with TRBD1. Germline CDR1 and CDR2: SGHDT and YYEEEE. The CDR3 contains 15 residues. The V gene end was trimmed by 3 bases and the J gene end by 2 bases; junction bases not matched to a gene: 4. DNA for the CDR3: TGTGCCAGCAGCTGGACAGGACAAAACACCGGGGAGCTGTTTTTT. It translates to CASSWTGQNTGELFF.

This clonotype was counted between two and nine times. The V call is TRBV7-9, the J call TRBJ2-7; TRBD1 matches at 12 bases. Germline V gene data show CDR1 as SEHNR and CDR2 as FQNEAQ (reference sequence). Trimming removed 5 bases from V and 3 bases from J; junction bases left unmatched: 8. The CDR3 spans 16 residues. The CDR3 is CASSQPGQGANYEQYF. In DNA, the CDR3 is TGTGCCAGCAGCCAACCGGGACAGGGGGCCAACTACGAGCAGTACTTC.

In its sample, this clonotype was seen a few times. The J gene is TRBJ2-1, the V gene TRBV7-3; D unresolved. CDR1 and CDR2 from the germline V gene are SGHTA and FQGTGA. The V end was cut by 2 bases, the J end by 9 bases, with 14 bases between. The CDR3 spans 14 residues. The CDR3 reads CASSLGYGYLEQFF. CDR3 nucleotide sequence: TGTGCCAGCAGCTTAGGATACGGGTACCTTGAGCAGTTCTTC. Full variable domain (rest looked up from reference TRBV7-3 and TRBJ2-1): GAGVSQTPSNKVTEKGKYVELRCDPISGHTALYWYRQSLGQGPEFLIYFQGTGAADDSGLPNDRFFAVRPEGSVSTLKIQRTERGDSAVYLCASSLGYGYLEQFFGPGTRLTVL.

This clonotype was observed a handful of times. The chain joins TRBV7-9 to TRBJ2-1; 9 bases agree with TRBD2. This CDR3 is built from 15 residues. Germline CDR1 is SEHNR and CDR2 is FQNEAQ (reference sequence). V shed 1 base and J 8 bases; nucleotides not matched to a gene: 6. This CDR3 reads CASSLGGGARDEQFF. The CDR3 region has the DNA TGTGCCAGCAGCTTAGGCGGGGGGGCCAGGGATGAGCAGTTCTTC.

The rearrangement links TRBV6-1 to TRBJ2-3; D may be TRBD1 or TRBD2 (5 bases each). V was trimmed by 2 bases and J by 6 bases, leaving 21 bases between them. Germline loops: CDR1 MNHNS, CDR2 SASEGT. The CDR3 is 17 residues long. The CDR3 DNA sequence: TGTGCCAGCAGTGAACGCTCGGGACCGAGTTCGCAGGATACGCAGTATTTT. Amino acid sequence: CASSERSGPSSQDTQYF.

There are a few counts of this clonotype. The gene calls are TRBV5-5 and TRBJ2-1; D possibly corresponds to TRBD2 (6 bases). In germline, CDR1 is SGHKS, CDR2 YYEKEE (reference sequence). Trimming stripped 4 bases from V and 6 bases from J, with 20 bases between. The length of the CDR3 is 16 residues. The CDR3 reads CASSRAEGVRGNEQFF. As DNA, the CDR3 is TGTGCCAGCAGCCGGGCGGAGGGTGTTCGAGGCAATGAGCAGTTCTTC.

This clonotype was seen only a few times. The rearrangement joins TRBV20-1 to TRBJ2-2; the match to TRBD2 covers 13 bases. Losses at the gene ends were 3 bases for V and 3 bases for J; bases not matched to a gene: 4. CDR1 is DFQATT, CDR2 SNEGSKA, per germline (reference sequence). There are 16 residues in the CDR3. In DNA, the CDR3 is TGCAGTGCTAGGGGGACTAGCGGGGCCTACACCGGGGAGCTGTTTTTT. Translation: CSARGTSGAYTGELFF.

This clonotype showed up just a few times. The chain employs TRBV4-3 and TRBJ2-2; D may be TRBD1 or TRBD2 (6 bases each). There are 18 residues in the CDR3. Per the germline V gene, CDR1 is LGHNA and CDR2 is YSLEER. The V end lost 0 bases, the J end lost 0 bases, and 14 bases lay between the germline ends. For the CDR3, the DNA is TGCGCCAGCAGCCAAGATTTACGGGGGCGGACGAACACCGGGGAGCTGTTTTTT. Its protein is CASSQDLRGRTNTGELFF.

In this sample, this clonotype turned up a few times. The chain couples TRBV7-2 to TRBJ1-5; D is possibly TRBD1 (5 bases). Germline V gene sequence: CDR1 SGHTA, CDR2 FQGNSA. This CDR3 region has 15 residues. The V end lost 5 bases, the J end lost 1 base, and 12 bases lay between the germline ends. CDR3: CASSPQGRSNQPQHF. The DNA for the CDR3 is TGTGCCAGCAGCCCCCAGGGTCGGAGCAATCAGCCCCAGCATTTT. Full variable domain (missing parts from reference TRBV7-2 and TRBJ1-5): GAGVSQSPSNKVTEKGKDVELRCDPISGHTALYWYRQSLGQGLEFLIYFQGNSAPDKSGLPSDRFSAERTGGSVSTLTIQRTQQEDSAVYLCASSPQGRSNQPQHFGDGTRLSIL.

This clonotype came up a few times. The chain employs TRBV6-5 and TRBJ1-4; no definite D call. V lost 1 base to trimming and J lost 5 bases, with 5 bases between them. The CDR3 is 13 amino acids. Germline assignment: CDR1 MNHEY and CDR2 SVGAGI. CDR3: CASSYYGNEKLFF. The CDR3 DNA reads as TGTGCCAGCAGTTACTACGGGAATGAAAAACTGTTTTTT.

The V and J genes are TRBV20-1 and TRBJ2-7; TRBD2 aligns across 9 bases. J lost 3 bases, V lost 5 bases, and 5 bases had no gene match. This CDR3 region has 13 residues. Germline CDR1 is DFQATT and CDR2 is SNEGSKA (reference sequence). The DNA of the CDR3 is TGCAGTGCTTATAGCGGGGGCGACTACGAGCAGTACTTC. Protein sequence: CSAYSGGDYEQYF.